This TCR beta chain was recorded in a study of graft-versus-host responses after intestinal transplantation. The overall study: Recipients received multivisceral, liver-intestinal, or isolated intestinal transplants. Uniformly, recipients were administered anti-thymocyte globulin induction with subsequent tacrolimus and steroids for about 3 years.

TCRdb keeps only in-frame clones here, not all; method: immunoSEQ multiplex PCR. The data contain about 90,000 clones, approximately 95% of them singletons. J was trimmed by 5 bases and V by 5 bases; bases with no gene match: 6. Germline V gene data show CDR1 as SGHTA and CDR2 as FQGTGA. The CDR3 has 15 amino acids. Study-wide points: Marrow from the recipient contained GvH clones, some of which had appeared first in ileum or blood.

In regard to this clone: What it binds is not known.

This TCR came from a human donor who was the organ donor for an intestinal transplant. The sequencing used unstimulated CD8+ T cells sorted from spleen or lymph node cells, collected before transplant. The rearrangement joins TRBV7-3 to TRBJ2-2, with 9 nucleotides matching TRBD1. CDR3 residues: CASSVGQGGTGELFF. CDR3 DNA sequence: TGTGCCAGCAGCGTGGGACAGGGTGGAACCGGGGAGCTGTTTTTT.